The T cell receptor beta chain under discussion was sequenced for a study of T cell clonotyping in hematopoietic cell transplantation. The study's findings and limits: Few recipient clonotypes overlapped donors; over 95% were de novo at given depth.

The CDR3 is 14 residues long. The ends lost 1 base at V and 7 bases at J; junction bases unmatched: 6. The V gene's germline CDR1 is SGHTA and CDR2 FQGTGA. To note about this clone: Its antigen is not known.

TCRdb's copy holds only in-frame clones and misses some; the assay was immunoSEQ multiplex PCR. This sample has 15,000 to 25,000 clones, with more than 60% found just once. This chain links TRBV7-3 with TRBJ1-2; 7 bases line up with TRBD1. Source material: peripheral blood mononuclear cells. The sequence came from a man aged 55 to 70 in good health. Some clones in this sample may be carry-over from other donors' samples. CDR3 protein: CASSLNPDRAGYTF. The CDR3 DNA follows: TGTGCCAGCAGCTTAAATCCAGACAGGGCTGGCTACACCTTC.